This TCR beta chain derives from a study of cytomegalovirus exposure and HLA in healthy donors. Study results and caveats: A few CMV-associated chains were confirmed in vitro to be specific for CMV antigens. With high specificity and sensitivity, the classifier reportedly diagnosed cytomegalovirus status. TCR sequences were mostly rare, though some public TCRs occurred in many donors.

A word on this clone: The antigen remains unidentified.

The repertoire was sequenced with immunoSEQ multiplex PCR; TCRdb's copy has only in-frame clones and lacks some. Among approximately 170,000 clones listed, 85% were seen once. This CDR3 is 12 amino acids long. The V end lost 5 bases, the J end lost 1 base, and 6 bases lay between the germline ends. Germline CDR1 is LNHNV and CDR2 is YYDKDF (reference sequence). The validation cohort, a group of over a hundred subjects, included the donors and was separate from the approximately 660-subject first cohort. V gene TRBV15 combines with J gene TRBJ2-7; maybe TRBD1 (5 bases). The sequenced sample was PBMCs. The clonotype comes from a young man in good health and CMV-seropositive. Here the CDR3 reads CATSDSSYEQYF. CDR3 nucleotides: TGTGCCACCAGCGACAGTTCCTACGAGCAGTACTTC.